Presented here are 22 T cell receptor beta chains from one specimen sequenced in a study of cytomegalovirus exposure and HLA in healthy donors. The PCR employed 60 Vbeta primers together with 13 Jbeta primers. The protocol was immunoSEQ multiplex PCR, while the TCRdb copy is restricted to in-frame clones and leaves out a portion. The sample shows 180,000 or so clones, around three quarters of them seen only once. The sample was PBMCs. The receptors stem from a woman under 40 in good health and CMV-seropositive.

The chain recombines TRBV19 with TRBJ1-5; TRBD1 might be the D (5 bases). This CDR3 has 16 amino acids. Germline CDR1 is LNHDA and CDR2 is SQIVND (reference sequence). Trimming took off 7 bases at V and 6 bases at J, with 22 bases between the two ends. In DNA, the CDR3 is TGTGCCAGTATCGACCAGGGAGGGGCGATGGGTCAGCCCCAGCATTTT. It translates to CASIDQGGAMGQPQHF. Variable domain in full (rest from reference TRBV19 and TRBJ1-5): DGGITQSPKYLFRKEGQNVTLSCEQNLNHDAMYWYRQDPGQGLRLIYYSQIVNDFQKGDIAEGYSVSREKKESFPLTVTSAQKNPTAFYLCASIDQGGAMGQPQHFGDGTRLSIL.

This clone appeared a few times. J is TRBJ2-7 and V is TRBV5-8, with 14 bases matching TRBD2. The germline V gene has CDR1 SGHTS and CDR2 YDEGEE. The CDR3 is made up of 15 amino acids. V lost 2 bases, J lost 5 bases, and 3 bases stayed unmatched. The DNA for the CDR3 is TGTGCCAGCAGCTTCGGACTAGCGGGGGGTGACGAGCAGTACTTC. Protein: CASSFGLAGGDEQYF.

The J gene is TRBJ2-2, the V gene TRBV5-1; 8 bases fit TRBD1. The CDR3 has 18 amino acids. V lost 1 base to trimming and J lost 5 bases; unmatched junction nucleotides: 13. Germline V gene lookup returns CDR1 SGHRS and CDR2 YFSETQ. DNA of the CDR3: TGCGCCAGCAGCTTGTCCCCTTACGGACAGGGAAAAACCGGGGAGCTGTTTTTT. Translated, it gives CASSLSPYGQGKTGELFF.

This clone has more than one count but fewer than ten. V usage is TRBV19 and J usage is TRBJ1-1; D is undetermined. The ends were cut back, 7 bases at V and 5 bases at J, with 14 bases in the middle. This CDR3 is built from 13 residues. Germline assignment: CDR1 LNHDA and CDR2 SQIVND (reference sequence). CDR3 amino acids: CASNRGRETEAFF. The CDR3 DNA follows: TGTGCCAGTAATCGCGGAAGGGAGACTGAAGCTTTCTTT.

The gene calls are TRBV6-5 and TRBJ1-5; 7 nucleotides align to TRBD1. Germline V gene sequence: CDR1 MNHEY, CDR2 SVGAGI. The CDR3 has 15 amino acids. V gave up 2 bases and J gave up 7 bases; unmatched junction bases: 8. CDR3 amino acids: CASSYDRERGQPQHF. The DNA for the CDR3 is TGTGCCAGCAGTTACGACAGGGAACGAGGGCAGCCCCAGCATTTT.

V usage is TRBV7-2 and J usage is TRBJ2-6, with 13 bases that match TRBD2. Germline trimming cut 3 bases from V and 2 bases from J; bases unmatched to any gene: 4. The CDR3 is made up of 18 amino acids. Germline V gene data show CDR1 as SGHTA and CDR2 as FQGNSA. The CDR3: CASSFGTSGAAGANVLTF. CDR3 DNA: TGTGCCAGCAGCTTCGGGACTAGCGGGGCTGCTGGGGCCAACGTCCTGACTTTC. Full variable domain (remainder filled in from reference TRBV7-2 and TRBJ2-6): GAGVSQSPSNKVTEKGKDVELRCDPISGHTALYWYRQSLGQGLEFLIYFQGNSAPDKSGLPSDRFSAERTGGSVSTLTIQRTQQEDSAVYLCASSFGTSGAAGANVLTFGAGSRLTVL.

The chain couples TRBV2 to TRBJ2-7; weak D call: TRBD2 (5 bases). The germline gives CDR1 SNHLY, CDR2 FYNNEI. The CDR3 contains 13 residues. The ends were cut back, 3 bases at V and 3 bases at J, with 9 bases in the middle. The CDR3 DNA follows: TGTGCCAGCAGTGATACGGGATTCTACGAGCAGTACTTC. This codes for CASSDTGFYEQYF.

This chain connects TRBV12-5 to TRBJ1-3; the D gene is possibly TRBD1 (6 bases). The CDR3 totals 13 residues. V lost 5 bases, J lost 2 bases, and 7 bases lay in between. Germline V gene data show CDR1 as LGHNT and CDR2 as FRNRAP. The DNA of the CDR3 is TGTGCTAGTGGTCAGGGGACTGGAAACACCATATATTTT. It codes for CASGQGTGNTIYF.

The CDR3 DNA reads as TGTGCCAGTAGTCGAAAGGGAGTTTTCGACAATGAGCAGTTCTTC. It codes for CASSRKGVFDNEQFF. The chain recombines TRBV19 with TRBJ2-1, with TRBD2 as a possible D gene (5 bases). From germline, CDR1 is LNHDA and CDR2 SQIVND (reference sequence). There are 15 residues in the CDR3. V lost 5 bases and J 5 bases, leaving 16 bases between the germline ends.

This CDR3 reads CASSLSESSPYEQYF. DNA for the CDR3: TGTGCCAGCAGCTTATCCGAATCGAGCCCCTACGAGCAGTACTTC. V gene TRBV11-3 combines with J gene TRBJ2-7; D gene ambiguous. The germline V gene has CDR1 SGHNT and CDR2 YENEEA. The germline V and J ends were trimmed by 2 bases and 2 bases, with 13 bases remaining between them. The CDR3 runs to 15 residues.

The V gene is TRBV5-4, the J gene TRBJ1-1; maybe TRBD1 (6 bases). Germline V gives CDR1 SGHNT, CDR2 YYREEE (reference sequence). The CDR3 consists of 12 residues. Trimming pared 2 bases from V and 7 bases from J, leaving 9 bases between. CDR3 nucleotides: TGTGCCAGCAGCTTCACAGGGCGTGAAGCTTTCTTT. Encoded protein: CASSFTGREAFF.

CDR3 in amino acids: CASSQVGQGGFNEKLFF. The DNA of the CDR3 is TGTGCCAGCAGCCAAGTCGGGCAGGGAGGATTTAATGAAAAACTGTTTTTT. This chain joins TRBV4-2 and TRBJ1-4; possibly TRBD1 for D (5 bases). The CDR3 spans 17 residues. The ends were cut back, 1 base at V and 4 bases at J, with 16 bases in the middle. Germline CDR1 LGHNA, CDR2 YNFKEQ.

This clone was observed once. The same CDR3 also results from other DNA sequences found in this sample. CDR3: CASSQGTGGNQPQHF. The CDR3 nucleotides read TGCGCCAGCAGCCAAGGCACAGGGGGCAATCAGCCCCAGCATTTT. The chain carries TRBV4-3 and TRBJ1-5; 7 positions match TRBD1. CDR3 length: 15 residues. Per the germline V gene, CDR1 is LGHNA and CDR2 is YSLEER. V shed 1 base, J shed 2 bases, and the junction held 2 bases outside the gene matches.

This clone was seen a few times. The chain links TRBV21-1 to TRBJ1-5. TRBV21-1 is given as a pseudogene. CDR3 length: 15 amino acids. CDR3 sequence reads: CASSPERGAGQPQHF. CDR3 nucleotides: TGTGCCAGCAGCCCCGAACGGGGGGCTGGACAGCCCCAGCATTTT.

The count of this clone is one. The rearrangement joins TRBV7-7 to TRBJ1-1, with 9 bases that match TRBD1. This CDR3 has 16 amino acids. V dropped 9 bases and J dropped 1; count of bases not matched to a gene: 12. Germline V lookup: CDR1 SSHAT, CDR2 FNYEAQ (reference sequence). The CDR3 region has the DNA TGTGCCAGAAGTTCCGGCTGGGACAGGGAGAACACTGAAGCTTTCTTT. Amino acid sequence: CARSSGWDRENTEAFF.

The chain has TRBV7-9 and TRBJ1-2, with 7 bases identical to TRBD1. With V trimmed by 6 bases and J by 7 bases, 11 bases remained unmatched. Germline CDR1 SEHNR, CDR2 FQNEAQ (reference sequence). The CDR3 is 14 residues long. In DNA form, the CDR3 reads TGTGCCAGCAGGGGGGACAGCCGAGTTTTTGGCTACACCTTC. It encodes CASRGDSRVFGYTF.

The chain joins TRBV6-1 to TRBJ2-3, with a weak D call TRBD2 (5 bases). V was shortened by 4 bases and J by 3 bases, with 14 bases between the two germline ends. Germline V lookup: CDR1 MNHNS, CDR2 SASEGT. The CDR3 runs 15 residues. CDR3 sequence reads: CASSAVGGPTDTQYF. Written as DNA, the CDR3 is TGTGCCAGCAGTGCGGTTGGAGGCCCAACAGATACGCAGTATTTT.

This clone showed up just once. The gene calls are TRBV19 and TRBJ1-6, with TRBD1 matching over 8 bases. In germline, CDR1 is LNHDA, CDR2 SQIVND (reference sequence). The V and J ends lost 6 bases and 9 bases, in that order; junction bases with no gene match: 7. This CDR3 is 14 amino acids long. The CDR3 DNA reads TGTGCCAGTAGACCCGGACAGGGTACTTCACCCCTCCACTTT. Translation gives CASRPGQGTSPLHF.

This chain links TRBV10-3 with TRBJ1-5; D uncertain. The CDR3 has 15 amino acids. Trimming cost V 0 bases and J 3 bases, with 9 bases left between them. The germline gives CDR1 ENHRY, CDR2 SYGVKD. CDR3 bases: TGTGCCATCAGTGAGTCGGCGGTGCTCAATCAGCCCCAGCATTTT. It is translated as CAISESAVLNQPQHF.

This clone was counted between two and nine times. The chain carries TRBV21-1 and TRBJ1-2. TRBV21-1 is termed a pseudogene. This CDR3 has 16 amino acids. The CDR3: CASSKPCSAQSEGYTF. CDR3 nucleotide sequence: TGTGCCAGCAGCAAACCTTGCTCGGCTCAGAGCGAGGGCTACACCTTC.

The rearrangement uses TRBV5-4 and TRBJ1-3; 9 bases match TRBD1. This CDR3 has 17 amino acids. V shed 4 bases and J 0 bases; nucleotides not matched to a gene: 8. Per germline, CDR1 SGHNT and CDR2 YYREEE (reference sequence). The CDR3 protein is CASSLRGQGLSGNTIYF. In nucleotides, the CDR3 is TGTGCCAGCAGCCTCAGAGGACAGGGGCTCTCTGGAAACACCATATATTTT.

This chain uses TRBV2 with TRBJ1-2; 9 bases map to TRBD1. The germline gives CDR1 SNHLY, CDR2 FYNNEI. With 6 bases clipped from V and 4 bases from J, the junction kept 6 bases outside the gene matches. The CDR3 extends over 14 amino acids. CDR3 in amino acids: CASRGTGIAYGYTF. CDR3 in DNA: TGTGCCAGCAGGGGGACAGGGATTGCCTATGGCTACACCTTC.